One and the same sample provided the 24 T cell receptor beta chains below, sequenced in a study of a mutant IDH1 vaccine in newly diagnosed glioma. The antigens these receptors bind are not known. Time point: week 11, during vaccination. The investigators gave 300 ug of mutant IDH1 20-mer peptide in each vaccine dose, together with topical imiquimod. Here immunoSEQ multiplex PCR was the method, and the copy in TCRdb shows in-frame clones only, minus some. The data show 50,000 to 75,000 clones, with 75% to 90% seen just once and around 6.5% held by the top ten. This specimen was PBMCs, taken from a glioma patient whose treatment included an IDH1 peptide vaccine. The receptors were gathered from a man aged 45-65 years with glioma.

V and J are TRBV19 and TRBJ1-1; D call uncertain. The CDR3 loop spans 13 amino acids. V was shortened by 3 bases and J by 5 bases, with 10 bases between the two germline ends. From germline, CDR1 is LNHDA and CDR2 SQIVND (reference sequence). The CDR3, as DNA: TGTGCCAGTAGTATCCCCCGAGGGACTGAAGCTTTCTTT. The encoded protein is CASSIPRGTEAFF. The whole variable domain, remainder taken from reference TRBV19 and TRBJ1-1, is DGGITQSPKYLFRKEGQNVTLSCEQNLNHDAMYWYRQDPGQGLRLIYYSQIVNDFQKGDIAEGYSVSREKKESFPLTVTSAQKNPTAFYLCASSIPRGTEAFFGQGTRLTVV.

J is TRBJ2-5 and V is TRBV6-5; a possible D gene is TRBD2 (5 bases). The CDR3 runs 13 residues. CDR1 and CDR2 (germline): MNHEY, SVGAGI. V dropped 5 bases and J dropped 3 bases, with 10 bases sitting between them. The CDR3 DNA reads TGTGCCAGCAGTAGACCGGGGAAAGAGACCCAGTACTTC. Protein sequence: CASSRPGKETQYF.

This chain links TRBV29-1 with TRBJ2-7, with D uncertain. CDR1 SQVTM and CDR2 ANQGSEA come from the germline V gene. V was cut by 5 bases and J by 0 bases, with 5 bases left in between. This CDR3 contains 11 residues. This CDR3 is CSVRTSYEQYF. The CDR3, as DNA: TGCAGCGTTAGGACCTCCTACGAGCAGTACTTC.

This rearrangement joins TRBV7-2 to TRBJ1-1; D perhaps matches TRBD1 (5 bases). The germline CDR1 and CDR2 sequences are SGHTA and FQGNSA. This CDR3 has 18 amino acids. Trimming pared 1 base from V and 1 base from J, leaving 19 bases between. The CDR3 region has the DNA TGTGCCAGCAGCTTAGTAGCAGGCTGGGCGGGACCGAACACTGAAGCTTTCTTT. Its protein is CASSLVAGWAGPNTEAFF.

The chain couples TRBV9 to TRBJ2-6; D is possibly TRBD1 (6 bases). The CDR3 runs 15 residues. V lost 2 bases, J lost 1 base, and 7 bases lay in between. CDR1 SGDLS and CDR2 YYNGEE come from the germline V gene. The CDR3 loop reads CASSVDSSGANVLTF. CDR3 DNA sequence: TGTGCCAGCAGCGTGGACAGTTCTGGGGCCAACGTCCTGACTTTC.

The chain joins TRBV6-1 to TRBJ2-1; 8 bases align to TRBD2. Trimming removed 7 bases from V and 7 bases from J; junction bases left unmatched: 9. The CDR3 covers 14 residues. Germline loops: CDR1 MNHNS, CDR2 SASEGT. The chain's CDR3 is CASKGSGAVNEQFF. CDR3 bases: TGTGCCAGCAAGGGTAGCGGGGCCGTAAATGAGCAGTTCTTC.

V and J are TRBV11-3 and TRBJ1-1, with no clear D. Per germline, CDR1 SGHNT and CDR2 YENEEA. V was cut by 5 bases and J by 4 bases, with 8 bases left in between. CDR3 size: 12 residues. The CDR3 protein is CASSPRGTEAFF. The CDR3 DNA reads as TGTGCCAGCAGCCCGCGGGGCACTGAAGCTTTCTTT.

This clone was recorded a few times. CDR3 nucleotides: TGTGCCAGCAGCTCCTTCTCGGGGAATCAGCCCCAGCATTTT. Its protein product is CASSSFSGNQPQHF. The chain is built from TRBV7-2 and TRBJ1-5; D is unresolved. The CDR3 sequence is 14 residues long. Trimming left V 4 bases short and J 4 bases short, with 11 bases between. In germline, CDR1 is SGHTA, CDR2 FQGNSA.

Only one count was recorded for this clone. The V gene is TRBV6-5, the J gene TRBJ1-3; a weak D match, TRBD1 (6 bases). Germline lookup yields CDR1 MNHEY and CDR2 SVGAGI. V lost 8 bases and J 2 bases, leaving 16 bases between the germline ends. CDR3 length: 15 residues. CDR3 protein: CASASSDRTGNTIYF. The CDR3, as DNA: TGTGCCAGCGCTTCCTCTGACAGGACTGGAAACACCATATATTTT.

As for this clone: A junction end diverges from the germline sequence, so it may reflect a read error. This same CDR3 is encoded by further DNA sequences in the sample. This chain connects TRBV2 to TRBJ2-5, with a tentative D call TRBD2 (6 bases). CDR3 size: 14 residues. The germline V gene has CDR1 SNHLY and CDR2 FYNNEI. The CDR3 DNA reads as TGTGCCAGCGAAGGAGGGTTTTACCAAGAGACCCAATACTTC. Translated, it gives CASEGGFYQETQYF.

The chain carries TRBV5-1 and TRBJ1-2; 7 bases map to TRBD1. The germline V gene encodes CDR1 SGHRS and CDR2 YFSETQ. Germline trimming cut 3 bases from V and 12 bases from J; bases unmatched to any gene: 11. The CDR3 runs to 13 residues. CDR3 nucleotides: TGCGCCAGCAGCTCCCGGGACAGCAATGTAAACACCTTC. Its protein is CASSSRDSNVNTF.

The V and J genes are TRBV19 and TRBJ2-7; D is possibly TRBD2 (6 bases). The CDR3 covers 15 residues. Germline assignment: CDR1 LNHDA and CDR2 SQIVND (reference sequence). The V and J ends lost 5 bases and 0 bases respectively, with 14 bases between them. Written as DNA, the CDR3 is TGTGCCAGTAGTCGGGGGTTTAGGAGCTCCTACGAGCAGTACTTC. Protein sequence: CASSRGFRSSYEQYF.

The chain recombines TRBV7-9 with TRBJ2-1; D not resolved. The CDR3 is 13 residues long. Germline-derived CDR1 and CDR2 are SEHNR and FQNEAQ (reference sequence). Trimming cost V 2 bases and J 7 bases, with 9 bases left between them. The DNA for the CDR3 is TGTGCCAGCAGCTTACCGGACGGGAATGAGCAGTTCTTC. It encodes CASSLPDGNEQFF.

This clone was seen a handful of times. CDR3 residues: CAISESTGTGEAFF. The CDR3 DNA sequence: TGTGCCATCAGTGAGTCGACAGGAACCGGTGAAGCTTTCTTT. This sequence joins TRBV10-3 and TRBJ1-1, with a weak D call TRBD1 (6 bases). Trimming left V 0 bases short and J 7 bases short, with 12 bases between. Germline loops: CDR1 ENHRY, CDR2 SYGVKD. CDR3 length: 14 residues.

This chain links TRBV5-5 with TRBJ2-7; D call uncertain. This CDR3 has 13 residues. V was trimmed by 8 bases and J by 8 bases, leaving 20 bases between them. The V gene's germline CDR1 is SGHKS and CDR2 YYEKEE (reference sequence). Here the CDR3 reads CASLQEGSGKQYF. Here the CDR3 DNA reads TGTGCCAGTCTCCAGGAAGGCTCGGGTAAGCAGTACTTC.

V gene TRBV9 combines with J gene TRBJ1-3, with a possible D match to TRBD1 (5 bases). V was clipped by 3 bases and J by 4 bases, with 5 bases between them. The CDR3 runs to 12 residues. Germline assignment: CDR1 SGDLS and CDR2 YYNGEE. CDR3 amino acids: CASSGGGNTIYF. The CDR3, as DNA: TGTGCCAGCAGCGGGGGGGGAAACACCATATATTTT. Using reference TRBV9 and TRBJ1-3 for the parts outside the CDR3, the full variable domain is DSGVTQTPKHLITATGQRVTLRCSPRSGDLSVYWYQQSLDQGLQFLIQYYNGEERAKGNILERFSAQQFPDLHSELNLSSLELGDSALYFCASSGGGNTIYFGEGSWLTVV.

The DNA for the CDR3 is TGTGCCAGCAGTAGCCCTCTAAGCCCCATGAAGGGACAGTCCCACGTCCTCTACGAGCAGTACTTC. Residues: CASSSPLSPMKGQSHVLYEQYF. The rearrangement joins TRBV2 to TRBJ2-7; 7 nucleotides agree with TRBD1. V lost 5 bases, J lost 3 bases, and 31 bases stayed unmatched. Germline V gene sequence: CDR1 SNHLY, CDR2 FYNNEI. This CDR3 has 22 amino acids.

This clone has more than one count but fewer than ten. The genes are TRBV29-1 and TRBJ2-2; 8 bases are a match to TRBD1. The germline V gene encodes CDR1 SQVTM and CDR2 ANQGSEA. The CDR3 spans 13 residues. The V segment lost 6 bases and the J segment 4 bases; nucleotides outside the gene matches: 4. CDR3 residues: CSVAGTGTGELFF. In nucleotides, the CDR3 is TGCAGCGTGGCCGGGACAGGCACCGGGGAGCTGTTTTTT.

The rearrangement joins TRBV7-2 to TRBJ2-1; no firm D call. V was clipped by 6 bases and J by 8 bases, with 11 bases between them. The CDR3 runs to 12 residues. CDR1 is SGHTA and CDR2 is FQGNSA in the germline V gene. The CDR3 region is CASSATLHEQFF. CDR3 in DNA: TGTGCCAGCAGTGCGACTTTGCATGAGCAGTTCTTC.

The V and J genes are TRBV27 and TRBJ1-1, with D maybe TRBD1 (5 bases). The germline V and J ends were trimmed by 5 bases and 4 bases, with 14 bases remaining between them. The CDR3 runs 14 residues. Germline CDR1 reads MNHEY; CDR2 reads SMNVEV (reference sequence). This chain's CDR3 is CASSPGRIVTEAFF. DNA for the CDR3: TGTGCCAGCAGTCCGGGACGGATCGTCACTGAAGCTTTCTTT.

The chain combines TRBV10-3 with TRBJ1-6, with D possibly being TRBD1 (6 bases). The CDR3 consists of 14 residues. Trimming took off 6 bases at V and 10 bases at J, with 16 bases between the two ends. The germline V gene encodes CDR1 ENHRY and CDR2 SYGVKD. In DNA, the CDR3 is TGTGCCATCAGGGGGGGCCTCAATTCCTCACCCCTCCACTTT. Translated: CAIRGGLNSSPLHF.

This chain connects TRBV5-4 to TRBJ1-1; D call uncertain. The CDR3 runs to 11 residues. Germline CDR1 and CDR2: SGHNT and YYREEE (reference sequence). V was clipped by 6 bases and J by 8 bases, with 11 bases between them. This CDR3 reads CASKVGREAFF. The CDR3 DNA reads as TGTGCCAGCAAAGTTGGCCGGGAAGCTTTCTTT.

The rearrangement links TRBV15 to TRBJ2-6; the match to TRBD1 covers 7 bases. The V gene's germline CDR1 is LNHNV and CDR2 YYDKDF (reference sequence). The J segment lost 2 bases and the V segment lost 5 bases, leaving 12 bases of the junction unmatched. The CDR3 runs 18 residues. CDR3 sequence (DNA): TGTGCCACCAGCCCCCCGCCCGGTACAGGGGCTGGGGCCAACGTCCTGACTTTC. This gives the protein CATSPPPGTGAGANVLTF.

V is TRBV6-1 and J is TRBJ2-7; a weak D match, TRBD1 (5 bases). The CDR3 is made up of 12 amino acids. CDR1 and CDR2 from the germline V gene are MNHNS and SASEGT. V was clipped by 5 bases and J by 7 bases, with 12 bases between them. CDR3: CASSLFPGEQYF. The CDR3 coding sequence is TGTGCCAGCAGTCTTTTCCCAGGGGAGCAGTACTTC.